What follows are 22 T cell receptor beta chains derived from one specimen sequenced in a study of blood T cell repertoires in COVID-19. Data came from immunoSEQ multiplex PCR; TCRdb stores just in-frame clones and leaves some out. The sample lists 150,000 to 200,000 clones; roughly 90% were seen once. Sequencing used peripheral blood. The receptors were gathered from a woman in her sixties or seventies with acute or convalescent COVID-19.

The J gene is TRBJ2-6, the V gene TRBV30, with a possible D match to TRBD1 (5 bases). Looked up from germline, CDR1 is GTSNPN and CDR2 is SVGIG (reference sequence). The CDR3 covers 18 residues. V lost 0 bases and J lost 0, with 15 bases in between. Written as DNA, the CDR3 is TGTGCCTGGAGTGTAGAACGGACACAGCGCTCTGGGGCCAACGTCCTGACTTTC. It is translated as CAWSVERTQRSGANVLTF.

The chain's CDR3 is CASSLAVGRDYEQYF. The CDR3 bases are TGTGCCAGCAGCTTGGCCGTCGGCAGGGACTACGAGCAGTACTTC. The chain couples TRBV5-5 to TRBJ2-7, with D tentatively TRBD1 (5 bases). The CDR3 runs to 15 residues. The V end lost 0 bases, the J end lost 3 bases, and 13 bases lay between the germline ends. Germline loops: CDR1 SGHKS, CDR2 YYEKEE (reference sequence). The complete variable domain, with remaining parts taken from reference TRBV5-5 and TRBJ2-7, reads DAGVTQSPTHLIKTRGQQVTLRCSPISGHKSVSWYQQVLGQGPQFIFQYYEKEERGRGNFPDRFSARQFPNYSSELNVNALLLGDSALYLCASSLAVGRDYEQYFGPGTRLTVT.

This clone showed up just a few times. The rearrangement uses TRBV5-8 and TRBJ2-7; possibly TRBD1 for D (5 bases). V was shortened by 0 bases and J by 9 bases, with 13 bases between the two germline ends. From germline, CDR1 is SGHTS and CDR2 YDEGEE. CDR3 length: 13 residues. CDR3 bases: TGTGCCAGCAGCTTGGGTGCAGGACAAGCGCAGTACTTC. This gives the protein CASSLGAGQAQYF.

J is TRBJ2-7 and V is TRBV15, with 8 bases lining up with TRBD1. Unmatched junction bases numbered 16, after V lost 0 bases and J lost 6 bases. CDR1 and CDR2 from the germline V gene are LNHNV and YYDKDF (reference sequence). The CDR3 length is 18 residues. The CDR3 coding sequence is TGTGCCACCAGCAGAGACAGGCCGGGACAGGATACATCTTCCGAGCAGTACTTC. It encodes CATSRDRPGQDTSSEQYF.

CDR3 DNA: TGTGCCAGCAGTGGTTGGAGGGGACAGGCGACCTACGAGCAGTACTTC. As protein: CASSGWRGQATYEQYF. V and J are TRBV2 and TRBJ2-7, with TRBD1 identical over 8 bases. Germline V lookup: CDR1 SNHLY, CDR2 FYNNEI. The CDR3 is made up of 16 amino acids. V dropped 4 bases and J dropped 2; count of bases not matched to a gene: 10.

The V gene is TRBV5-8, the J gene TRBJ1-2; 8 positions match TRBD1. V was pared by 5 bases and J by 5 bases, with 11 bases of the junction left unmatched. The CDR3 runs to 15 residues. The germline gives CDR1 SGHTS, CDR2 YDEGEE. CDR3 protein: CASSSLRTGWYGYTF. CDR3 nucleotides: TGTGCCAGCAGTTCACTACGGACAGGGTGGTATGGCTACACCTTC.

The chain links TRBV5-5 to TRBJ1-5; TRBD1 might be the D (5 bases). The ends were cut back, 3 bases at V and 2 bases at J, with 12 bases in the middle. This CDR3 spans 15 amino acids. Germline CDR1 reads SGHKS; CDR2 reads YYEKEE (reference sequence). CDR3 bases: TGTGCCAGCAGCTGGGGGGAGGGACGCAATCAGCCCCAGCATTTT. This translates into CASSWGEGRNQPQHF.

This clone was observed a handful of times. In DNA, the CDR3 is TGTGCCAGCAGTGAAGCTCCGGGACAGGGCGTTCATTTT. Its translation is CASSEAPGQGVHF. The V and J genes are TRBV6-1 and TRBJ1-5; 9 positions match TRBD1. From germline, CDR1 is MNHNS and CDR2 SASEGT. After removal of 0 bases from V and 16 bases from J, the junction contained 7 bases not matched to a gene. This CDR3 region has 13 residues.

The rearrangement uses TRBV5-1 and TRBJ1-1; D uncertain. The CDR3 extends over 15 amino acids. The V gene's germline CDR1 is SGHRS and CDR2 YFSETQ. V dropped 0 bases and J dropped 1 base, with 10 bases sitting between them. In DNA, the CDR3 is TGCGCCAGCAGCTTGGTTCCAGGTCCGAACACTGAAGCTTTCTTT. It translates to CASSLVPGPNTEAFF. Complete variable domain (other parts from reference TRBV5-1 and TRBJ1-1): KAGVTQTPRYLIKTRGQQVTLSCSPISGHRSVSWYQQTPGQGLQFLFEYFSETQRNKGNFPGRFSGRQFSNSRSEMNVSTLELGDSALYLCASSLVPGPNTEAFFGQGTRLTVV.

This chain connects TRBV5-4 to TRBJ1-1; TRBD1 might be the D (6 bases). CDR3 length: 16 amino acids. Germline CDR1 SGHNT, CDR2 YYREEE (reference sequence). V was trimmed by 4 bases and J by 6 bases, leaving 22 bases between them. This chain's CDR3 is CASSPTGRGNRPEAFF. CDR3 nucleotides: TGTGCCAGCAGCCCCACCGGCAGGGGAAACCGCCCTGAAGCTTTCTTT.

CDR3 nucleotide sequence: TGCGCCAGCAGCGAGAGGACAGACTACGAGCAGTACTTC. This sequence encodes CASSERTDYEQYF. V gene TRBV4-3 combines with J gene TRBJ2-7, with D possibly matching TRBD1 (6 bases). CDR1 and CDR2 (germline): LGHNA, YSLEER. The ends were cut back, 5 bases at V and 3 bases at J, with 11 bases in the middle. The CDR3 totals 13 residues.

The chain recombines TRBV5-4 with TRBJ2-5, with D perhaps TRBD2 (5 bases). The germline CDR1 and CDR2 sequences are SGHNT and YYREEE (reference sequence). With 0 bases removed from V and 1 base from J, the gap between germline ends came to 13 bases. The CDR3 is 16 residues long. The CDR3 spells CASSLAPGVSQETQYF. DNA for the CDR3: TGTGCCAGCAGCTTGGCCCCCGGGGTAAGCCAAGAGACCCAGTACTTC.

This clone appeared a single time. The DNA for the CDR3 is TGCAGTGCCAGGTCCACAGATACGCAGTATTTT. This encodes CSARSTDTQYF. The rearrangement joins TRBV20-1 to TRBJ2-3; D uncertain. Trimming stripped 6 bases from V and 2 bases from J, with 6 bases between. The germline CDR1 and CDR2 sequences are DFQATT and SNEGSKA (reference sequence). The CDR3 is 11 amino acids.

This clone was seen a few times. The chain joins TRBV5-8 to TRBJ2-1; 8 nucleotides agree with TRBD2. Germline loops: CDR1 SGHTS, CDR2 YDEGEE. The CDR3 covers 15 residues. The V and J ends lost 3 bases and 8 bases, in that order; junction bases with no gene match: 10. CDR3 loop: CASSSNPGGPYEQFF. Written as DNA, the CDR3 is TGTGCCAGCAGCTCCAATCCGGGAGGGCCGTATGAGCAGTTCTTC.

This chain connects TRBV28 to TRBJ1-5; D uncertain. The CDR3 length is 14 residues. Germline V gene data show CDR1 as MDHEN and CDR2 as SYDVKM. V was cut by 5 bases and J by 4 bases, with 12 bases left in between. The CDR3 DNA sequence: TGTGCCAGCAGTGATTACACGTGGAATCAGCCCCAGCATTTT. This sequence encodes CASSDYTWNQPQHF.

A remark on this clone: At one end the junction does not follow the germline gene, possibly because of a read error. The chain uses TRBV13 and TRBJ2-1, with 7 bases that match TRBD1. The V gene's germline CDR1 is PRHDT and CDR2 FYEKMQ (reference sequence). The CDR3 is 12 residues long. CDR3 DNA: TGTGCCAGCAGCTTAGGAGGGGACAGTGATGTCTTC. Translating it yields CASSLGGDSDVF.

The V and J genes are TRBV16 and TRBJ2-5; 7 nucleotides align to TRBD1. Germline V CDR1 and CDR2: KGHSY, FQNENV. V trimming: 4 bases; J trimming: 7 bases; junction bases outside the gene matches: 9. There are 14 residues in the CDR3. The CDR3 region is CASSRLQGSGTQYF. In DNA, the CDR3 is TGTGCCAGCAGCCGACTACAGGGGTCAGGGACCCAGTACTTC.

The chain recombines TRBV28 with TRBJ2-6, with 7 bases lining up with TRBD1. The CDR3 sequence is 17 residues long. After removal of 5 bases from V and 0 bases from J, the junction contained 7 bases not matched to a gene. CDR1 and CDR2 (germline): MDHEN, SYDVKM. The CDR3: CASSDRVGSSGANVLTF. DNA of the CDR3: TGTGCCAGCAGTGACAGGGTGGGGAGCTCTGGGGCCAACGTCCTGACTTTC.

The chain employs TRBV28 and TRBJ1-3, with D unresolved. Trimming shortened V by 7 bases and J by 2 bases, and 12 bases separated the two germline ends. The germline CDR1 and CDR2 sequences are MDHEN and SYDVKM. CDR3 length: 14 residues. This CDR3 is CASTEGWTGNTIYF. Written as DNA, the CDR3 is TGTGCCAGCACCGAGGGATGGACTGGAAACACCATATATTTT.

This rearrangement joins TRBV27 to TRBJ1-1, with D perhaps TRBD1 (5 bases). V lost 3 bases, J lost 5 bases, and 10 bases lay in between. This CDR3 contains 13 residues. Germline values: CDR1 MNHEY, CDR2 SMNVEV (reference sequence). The CDR3 DNA sequence: TGTGCCAGCAGTTTTTTGGGGGGGACTGAAGCTTTCTTT. It codes for CASSFLGGTEAFF.

The V gene is TRBV29-1, the J gene TRBJ1-5; no clear D gene. CDR3 length: 13 residues. V lost 4 bases, J lost 1 base, and 8 bases lay in between. CDR1 and CDR2 from the germline V gene are SQVTM and ANQGSEA. Here the CDR3 DNA reads TGCAGCGTTGCAGGTTCAAGCAATCAGCCCCAGCATTTT. Protein product: CSVAGSSNQPQHF.

The rearrangement joins TRBV12-3 or TRBV12-4 to TRBJ2-5; no clear D. The length of the CDR3 is 12 residues. V was shortened by 3 bases and J by 6 bases, with 8 bases between the two germline ends. The CDR3 DNA is TGTGCCAGCAGTTTCACTTCGAAGACCCAGTACTTC. As protein: CASSFTSKTQYF.